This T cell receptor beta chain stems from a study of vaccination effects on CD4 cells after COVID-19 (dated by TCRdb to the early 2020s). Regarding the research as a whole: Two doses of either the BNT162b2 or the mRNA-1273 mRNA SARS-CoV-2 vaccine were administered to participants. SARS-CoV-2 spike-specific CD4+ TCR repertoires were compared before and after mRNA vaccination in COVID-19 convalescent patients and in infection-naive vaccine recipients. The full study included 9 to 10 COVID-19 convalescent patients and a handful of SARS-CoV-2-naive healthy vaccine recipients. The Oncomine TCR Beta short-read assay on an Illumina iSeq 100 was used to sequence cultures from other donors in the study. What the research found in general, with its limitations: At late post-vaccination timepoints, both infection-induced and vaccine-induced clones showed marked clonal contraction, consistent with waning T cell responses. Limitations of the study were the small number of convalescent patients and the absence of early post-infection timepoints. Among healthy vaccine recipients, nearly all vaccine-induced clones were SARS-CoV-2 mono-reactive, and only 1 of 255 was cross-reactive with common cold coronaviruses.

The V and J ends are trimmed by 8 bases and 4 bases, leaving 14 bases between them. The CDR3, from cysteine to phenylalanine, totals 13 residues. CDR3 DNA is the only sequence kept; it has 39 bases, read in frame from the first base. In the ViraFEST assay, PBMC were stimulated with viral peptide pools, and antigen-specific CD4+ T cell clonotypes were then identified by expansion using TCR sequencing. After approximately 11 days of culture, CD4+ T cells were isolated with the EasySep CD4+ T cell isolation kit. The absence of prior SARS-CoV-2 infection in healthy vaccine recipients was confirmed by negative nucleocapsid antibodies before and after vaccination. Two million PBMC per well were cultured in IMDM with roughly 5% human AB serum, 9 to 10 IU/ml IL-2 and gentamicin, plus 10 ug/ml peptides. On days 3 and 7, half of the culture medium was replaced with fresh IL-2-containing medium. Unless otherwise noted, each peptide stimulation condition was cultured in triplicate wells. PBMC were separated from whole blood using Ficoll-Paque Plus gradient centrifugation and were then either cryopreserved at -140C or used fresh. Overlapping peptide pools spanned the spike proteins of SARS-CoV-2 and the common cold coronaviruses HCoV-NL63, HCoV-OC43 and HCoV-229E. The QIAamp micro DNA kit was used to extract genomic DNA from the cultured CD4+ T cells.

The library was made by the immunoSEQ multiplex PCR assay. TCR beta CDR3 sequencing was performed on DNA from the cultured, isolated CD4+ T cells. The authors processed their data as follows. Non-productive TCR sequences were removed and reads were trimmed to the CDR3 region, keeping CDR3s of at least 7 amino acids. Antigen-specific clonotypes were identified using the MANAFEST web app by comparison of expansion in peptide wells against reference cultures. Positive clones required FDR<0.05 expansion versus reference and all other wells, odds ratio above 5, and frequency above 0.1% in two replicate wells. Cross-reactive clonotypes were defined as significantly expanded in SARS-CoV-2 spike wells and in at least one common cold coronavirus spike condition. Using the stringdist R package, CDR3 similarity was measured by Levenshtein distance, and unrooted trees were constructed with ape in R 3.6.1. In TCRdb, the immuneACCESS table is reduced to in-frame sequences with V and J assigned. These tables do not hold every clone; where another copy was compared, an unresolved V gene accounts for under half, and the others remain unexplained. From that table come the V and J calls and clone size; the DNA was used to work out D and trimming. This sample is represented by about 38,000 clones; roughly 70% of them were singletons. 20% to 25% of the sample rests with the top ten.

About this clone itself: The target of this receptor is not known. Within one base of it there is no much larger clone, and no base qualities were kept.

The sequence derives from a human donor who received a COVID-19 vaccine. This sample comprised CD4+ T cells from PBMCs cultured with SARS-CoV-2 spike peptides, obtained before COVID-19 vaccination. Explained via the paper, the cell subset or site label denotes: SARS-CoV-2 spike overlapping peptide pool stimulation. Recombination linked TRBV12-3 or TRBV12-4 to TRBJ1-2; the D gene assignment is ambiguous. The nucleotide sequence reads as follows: TGTGCCAGCGGGGAAGTAGTTGGCTATGGCTACACCTTC. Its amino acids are CASGEVVGYGYTF.